The entry below describes one TCR beta chain. Germline CDR1 and CDR2: SGDLS and YYNGEE. The V gene lost 2 bases and the J gene lost 5 bases, with 8 bases spanning the gap. This CDR3 spans 13 amino acids. These data belong to a study of blood T cell repertoires in COVID-19. Profiling relied on immunoSEQ multiplex PCR, and the TCRdb table lists in-frame clones only, not all of them. Counted here are roughly 150,000 clones, 84% occurring once; the ten biggest clones make up roughly 7.2%. The gene calls are TRBV9 and TRBJ1-5, with unresolved D. This TCR was sampled from a woman aged 45 to 65 in a cohort sampled during active or convalescent COVID-19. The sequenced sample consisted of peripheral blood. This CDR3 is CASSVLPHQPQHF. The CDR3 nucleotides read TGTGCCAGCAGCGTTCTTCCCCATCAGCCCCAGCATTTT.